A selection of T cell receptor beta chains follows, all from one sample in a study of tumor-infiltrating lymphocytes in primary liver carcinoma. One entry per CDR3 protein results from TCRdb running MiXCR on the multiplex PCR reads. Of around 330,000 distinct CDR3 sequences detected, 50% to 60% appear once; the ten largest clones hold approximately 15%. The sample taken for sequencing was peripheral blood. The receptors derive from a woman under 40 with primary liver carcinoma and hepatitis B virus infection. Each CDR3 is given with its conserved first and last residue. The order of the fields is CDR3 protein, V gene, D gene, clone size. D genes are given only for firm matches. Clone size, where shown, is once, few, many, or a class for clones that have expanded.

CSVEGAPGITDTQYF TRBV29-1 - -
CASKKQGSADTQYF TRBV5-1 - -
CASEGQGYEQYF TRBV10-2 TRBD1 -
CVSGPRTGTYEQYF TRBV12-3/TRBV12-4 TRBD1 -
CASSSPSYTQYF TRBV6-5 - -
CSVVRADGRVTDTQYF TRBV29-1 - -
CASRGHSSGTLNEQFF TRBV11-2 - -
CASSFRGGLSNEQFF TRBV5-6 TRBD2 few
CASRHLAGAPYNELFF TRBV11-2 TRBD2 -
CASSHGGSGRAEYSYSEQFF TRBV7-9 TRBD2 -
CASTHSYEQYF TRBV6-2/TRBV6-3 - -
CASTGARERNEKLFF TRBV7-8 - -
CASSLKAQGSTFF TRBV12-3/TRBV12-4 - many
CASSYSLRDPAYEQYF TRBV6-5 - many
CASSSQTDNRGGYTF TRBV11-2 - -
CASVLQNVAAAFF TRBV12-3/TRBV12-4 - -
CAVSAPVGEQHF TRBV10-3 - -
CSVWGQGLAFF TRBV29-1 TRBD1 many
CASSEEGLAGGPGMKETQYF TRBV2 TRBD2 -
CASRYGGSRNTEAFF TRBV12-3/TRBV12-4 - few
CASSSIEGPQHF TRBV11-2 - -
CARSYNGPRFSEQYF TRBV6-2/TRBV6-3 - -
CGVTGLADLPHRDTQYF TRBV29-1 TRBD2 -
CASRDRGRTEAFF TRBV6-1 TRBD1 -
CASSLVYPTEPDTQYF TRBV11-1 - many
CAGSQVLAGGLDEQFF TRBV4-3 TRBD2 -
CVSSPVTIGYTEAFF TRBV6-2/TRBV6-3 - -
CASSLYHGPGRFYNEQFF TRBV11-2 - -
CASSLDLYLYEQYF TRBV11-2 - -